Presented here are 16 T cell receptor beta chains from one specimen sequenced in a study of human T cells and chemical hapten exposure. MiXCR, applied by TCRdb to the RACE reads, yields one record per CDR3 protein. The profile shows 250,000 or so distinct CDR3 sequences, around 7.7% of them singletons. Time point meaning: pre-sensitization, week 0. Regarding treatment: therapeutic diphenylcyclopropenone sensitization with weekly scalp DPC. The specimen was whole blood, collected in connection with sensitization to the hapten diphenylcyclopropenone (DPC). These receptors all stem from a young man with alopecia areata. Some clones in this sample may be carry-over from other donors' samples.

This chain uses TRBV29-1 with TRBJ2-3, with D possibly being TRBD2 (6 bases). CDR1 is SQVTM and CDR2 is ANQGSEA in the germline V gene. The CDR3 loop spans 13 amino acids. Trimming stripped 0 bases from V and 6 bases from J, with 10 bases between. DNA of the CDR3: TGCAGCGTTGAAGATTCTGCGGGGGATACGCAGTATTTT. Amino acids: CSVEDSAGDTQYF.

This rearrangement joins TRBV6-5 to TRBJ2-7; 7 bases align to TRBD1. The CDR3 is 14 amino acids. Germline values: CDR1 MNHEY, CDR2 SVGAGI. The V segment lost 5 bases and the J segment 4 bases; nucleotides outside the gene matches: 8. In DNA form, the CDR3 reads TGTGCCAGCAGTATCGGGACAGTGCCTTACGAGCAGTACTTC. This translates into CASSIGTVPYEQYF.

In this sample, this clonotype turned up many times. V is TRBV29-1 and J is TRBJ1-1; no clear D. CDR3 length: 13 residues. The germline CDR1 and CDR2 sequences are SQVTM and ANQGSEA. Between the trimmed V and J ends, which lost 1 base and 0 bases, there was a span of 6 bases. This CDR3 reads CSVEVGMNTEAFF. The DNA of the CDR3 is TGCAGCGTTGAAGTCGGCATGAACACTGAAGCTTTCTTT.

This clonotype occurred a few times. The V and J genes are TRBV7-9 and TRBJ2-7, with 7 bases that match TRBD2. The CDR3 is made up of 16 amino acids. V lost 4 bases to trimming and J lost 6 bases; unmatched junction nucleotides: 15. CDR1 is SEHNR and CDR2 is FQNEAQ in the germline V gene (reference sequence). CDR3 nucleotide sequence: TGTGCCAGCAGCTCGACCTTTGGACTAGGAGCCTTCGAGCAGTACGTC. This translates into CASSSTFGLGAFEQYV.

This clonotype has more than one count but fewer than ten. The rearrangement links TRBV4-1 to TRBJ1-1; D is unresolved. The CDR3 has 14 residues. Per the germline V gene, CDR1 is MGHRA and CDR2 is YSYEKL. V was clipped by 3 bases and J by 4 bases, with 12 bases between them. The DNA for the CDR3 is TGCGCCAGCAGCCAGCTTGGGGTGGCCACTGAAGCTTTCTTT. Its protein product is CASSQLGVATEAFF.

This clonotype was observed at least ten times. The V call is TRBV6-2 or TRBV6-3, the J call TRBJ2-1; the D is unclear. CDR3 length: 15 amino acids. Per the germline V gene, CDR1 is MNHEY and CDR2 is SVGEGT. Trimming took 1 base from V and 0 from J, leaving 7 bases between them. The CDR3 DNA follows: TGTGCCAGCAGTTACTTGGAGAGCTCCTACAATGAGCAGTTCTTC. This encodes CASSYLESSYNEQFF.

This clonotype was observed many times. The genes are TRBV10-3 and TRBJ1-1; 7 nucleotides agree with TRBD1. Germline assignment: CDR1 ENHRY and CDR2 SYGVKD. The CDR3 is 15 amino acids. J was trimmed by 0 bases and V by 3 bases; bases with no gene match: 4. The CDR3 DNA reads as TGTGCCATCAGTGAAAAGGGGGCCATGAACACTGAAGCTTTCTTT. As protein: CAISEKGAMNTEAFF.

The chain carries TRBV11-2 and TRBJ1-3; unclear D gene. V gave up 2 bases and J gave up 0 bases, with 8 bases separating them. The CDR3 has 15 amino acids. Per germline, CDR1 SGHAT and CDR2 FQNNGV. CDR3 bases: TGTGCCAGCAGCTTAACGGGAGCCTCTGGAAACACCATATATTTT. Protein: CASSLTGASGNTIYF.

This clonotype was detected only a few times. The CDR3 reads CASSPAGTGGAEQYF. The CDR3 nucleotides are TGTGCCAGCAGCCCGGCCGGGACAGGGGGCGCCGAGCAGTACTTC. The chain carries TRBV7-8 and TRBJ2-7, with TRBD1 identical over 12 bases. The CDR3 runs to 15 residues. Trimming removed 5 bases from V and 6 bases from J; junction bases left unmatched: 8. Germline CDR1 and CDR2: SGHVS and FQNEAQ.

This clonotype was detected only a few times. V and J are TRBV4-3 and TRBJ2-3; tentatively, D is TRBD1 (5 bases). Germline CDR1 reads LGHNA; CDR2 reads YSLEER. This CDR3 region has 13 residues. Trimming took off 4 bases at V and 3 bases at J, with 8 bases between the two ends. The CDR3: CASSPQETDTQYF. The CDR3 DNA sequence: TGCGCCAGCAGCCCACAGGAAACAGATACGCAGTATTTT.

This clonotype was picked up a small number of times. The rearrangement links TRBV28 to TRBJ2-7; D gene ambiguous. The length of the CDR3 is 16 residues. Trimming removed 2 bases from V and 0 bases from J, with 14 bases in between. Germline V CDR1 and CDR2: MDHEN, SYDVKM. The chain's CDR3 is CASSLPQTYTSYEQYF. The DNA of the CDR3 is TGTGCCAGCAGTTTACCCCAGACGTATACCTCCTACGAGCAGTACTTC.

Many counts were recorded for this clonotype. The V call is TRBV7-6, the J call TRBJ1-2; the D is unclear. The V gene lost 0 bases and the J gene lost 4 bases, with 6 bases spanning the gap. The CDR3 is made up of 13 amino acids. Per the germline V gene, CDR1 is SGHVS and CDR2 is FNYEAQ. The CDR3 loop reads CASSLALSYGYTF. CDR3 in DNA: TGTGCCAGCAGCTTAGCGCTTTCCTATGGCTACACCTTC. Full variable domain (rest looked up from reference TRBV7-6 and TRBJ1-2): GAGVSQSPRYKVTKRGQDVALRCDPISGHVSLYWYRQALGQGPEFLTYFNYEAQQDKSGLPNDRFSAERPEGSISTLTIQRTEQRDSAMYRCASSLALSYGYTFGSGTRLTVV.

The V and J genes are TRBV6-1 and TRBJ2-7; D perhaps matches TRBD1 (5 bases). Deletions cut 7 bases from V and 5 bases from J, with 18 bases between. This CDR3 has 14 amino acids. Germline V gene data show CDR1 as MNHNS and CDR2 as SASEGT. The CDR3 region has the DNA TGTGCCAGCATATCGGGTTCGGCAGGGAACGAGCAGTACTTC. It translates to CASISGSAGNEQYF.

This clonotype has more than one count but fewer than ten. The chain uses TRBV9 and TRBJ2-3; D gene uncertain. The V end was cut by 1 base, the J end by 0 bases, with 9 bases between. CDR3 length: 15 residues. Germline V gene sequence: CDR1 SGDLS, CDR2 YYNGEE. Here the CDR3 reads CASSVSGDSTDTQYF. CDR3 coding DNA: TGTGCCAGCAGCGTAAGTGGGGATAGCACAGATACGCAGTATTTT. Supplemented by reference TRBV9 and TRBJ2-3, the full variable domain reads DSGVTQTPKHLITATGQRVTLRCSPRSGDLSVYWYQQSLDQGLQFLIQYYNGEERAKGNILERFSAQQFPDLHSELNLSSLELGDSALYFCASSVSGDSTDTQYFGPGTRLTVL.

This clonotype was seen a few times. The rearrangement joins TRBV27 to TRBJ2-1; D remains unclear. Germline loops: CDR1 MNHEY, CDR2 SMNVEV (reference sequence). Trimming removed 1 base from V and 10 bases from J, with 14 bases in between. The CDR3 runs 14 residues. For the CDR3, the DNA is TGTGCCAGCAGTTTATTAGACCCCCAAGACGAGCAGTTCTTC. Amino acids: CASSLLDPQDEQFF.

The CDR3 sequence: CATSPGGTGELFF. The CDR3 DNA is TGTGCCACCAGTCCCGGGGGAACCGGGGAGCTGTTTTTT. This chain uses TRBV24-1 with TRBJ2-2, with TRBD2 as a possible D gene (6 bases). CDR3 length: 13 amino acids. The germline V and J ends were trimmed by 6 bases and 5 bases, with 9 bases remaining between them. Germline-derived CDR1 and CDR2 are KGHDR and SFDVKD.